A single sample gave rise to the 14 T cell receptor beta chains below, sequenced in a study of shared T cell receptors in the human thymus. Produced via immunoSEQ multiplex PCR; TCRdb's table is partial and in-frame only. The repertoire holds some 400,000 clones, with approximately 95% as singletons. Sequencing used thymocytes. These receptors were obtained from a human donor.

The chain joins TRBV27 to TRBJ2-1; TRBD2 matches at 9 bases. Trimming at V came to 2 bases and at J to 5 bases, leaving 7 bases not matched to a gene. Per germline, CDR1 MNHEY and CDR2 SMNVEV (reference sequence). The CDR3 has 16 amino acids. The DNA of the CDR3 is TGTGCCAGCAGTTTACTCGCGGGAGGGCCCCACAATGAGCAGTTCTTC. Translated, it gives CASSLLAGGPHNEQFF.

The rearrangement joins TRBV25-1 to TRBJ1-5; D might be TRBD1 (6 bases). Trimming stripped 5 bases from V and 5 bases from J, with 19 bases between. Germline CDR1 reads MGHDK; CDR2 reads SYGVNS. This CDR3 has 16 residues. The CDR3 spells CASSPPSTGHHQPQHF. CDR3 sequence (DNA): TGTGCCAGCAGTCCGCCTTCCACAGGGCACCATCAGCCCCAGCATTTT. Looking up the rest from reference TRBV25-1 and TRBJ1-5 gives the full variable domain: EADIYQTPRYLVIGTGKKITLECSQTMGHDKMYWYQQDPGMELHLIHYSYGVNSTEKGDLSSESTVSRIRTEHFPLTLESARPSHTSQYLCASSPPSTGHHQPQHFGDGTRLSIL.

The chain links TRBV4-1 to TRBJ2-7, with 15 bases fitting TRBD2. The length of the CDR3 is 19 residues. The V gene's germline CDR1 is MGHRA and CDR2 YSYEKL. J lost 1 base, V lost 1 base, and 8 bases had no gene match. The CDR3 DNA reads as TGCGCCAGCAGCCAAGGACCGGGACTAGCGGGAGGACAATCCTACGAGCAGTACTTC. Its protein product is CASSQGPGLAGGQSYEQYF.

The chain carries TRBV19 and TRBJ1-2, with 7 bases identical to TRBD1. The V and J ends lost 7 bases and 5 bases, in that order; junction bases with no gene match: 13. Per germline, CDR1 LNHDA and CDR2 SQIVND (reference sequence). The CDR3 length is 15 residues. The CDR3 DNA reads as TGTGCCAGTAAAAGAACAGGGGATTCACGGTATGGCTACACCTTC. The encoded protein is CASKRTGDSRYGYTF. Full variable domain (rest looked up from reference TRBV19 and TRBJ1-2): DGGITQSPKYLFRKEGQNVTLSCEQNLNHDAMYWYRQDPGQGLRLIYYSQIVNDFQKGDIAEGYSVSREKKESFPLTVTSAQKNPTAFYLCASKRTGDSRYGYTFGSGTRLTVV.

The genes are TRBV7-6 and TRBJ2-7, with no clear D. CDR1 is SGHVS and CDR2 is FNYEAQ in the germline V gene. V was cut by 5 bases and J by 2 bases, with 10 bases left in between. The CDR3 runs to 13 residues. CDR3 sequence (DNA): TGTGCCAGCAGCCTATGGCAGACCTACGAGCAGTACTTC. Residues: CASSLWQTYEQYF.

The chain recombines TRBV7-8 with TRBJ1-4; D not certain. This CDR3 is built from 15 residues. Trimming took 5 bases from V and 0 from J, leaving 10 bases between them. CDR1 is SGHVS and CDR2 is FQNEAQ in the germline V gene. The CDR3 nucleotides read TGTGCCAGCAGCCGTGGGGATCCAACTAATGAAAAACTGTTTTTT. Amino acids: CASSRGDPTNEKLFF.

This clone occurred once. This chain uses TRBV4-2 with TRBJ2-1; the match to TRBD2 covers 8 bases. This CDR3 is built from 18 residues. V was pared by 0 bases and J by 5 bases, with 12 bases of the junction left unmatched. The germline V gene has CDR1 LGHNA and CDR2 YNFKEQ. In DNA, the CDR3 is TGTGCCAGCAGCCAAGAGATGGGGAGCGGGGGCTTCCACAATGAGCAGTTCTTC. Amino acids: CASSQEMGSGGFHNEQFF.

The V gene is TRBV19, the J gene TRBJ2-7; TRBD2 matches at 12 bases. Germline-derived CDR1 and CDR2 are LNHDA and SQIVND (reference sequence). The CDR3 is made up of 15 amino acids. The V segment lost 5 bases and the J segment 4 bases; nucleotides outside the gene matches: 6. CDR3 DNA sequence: TGTGCCAGTAGTGCAAACGGGACTAGCGGGTACGAGCAGTACTTC. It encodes CASSANGTSGYEQYF.

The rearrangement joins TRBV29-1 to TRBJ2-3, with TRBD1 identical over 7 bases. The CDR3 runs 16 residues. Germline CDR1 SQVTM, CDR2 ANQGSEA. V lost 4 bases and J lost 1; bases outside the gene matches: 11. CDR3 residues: CSVGQGRPFCTDTQYF. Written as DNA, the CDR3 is TGCAGCGTTGGACAGGGAAGGCCTTTTTGCACAGATACGCAGTATTTT.

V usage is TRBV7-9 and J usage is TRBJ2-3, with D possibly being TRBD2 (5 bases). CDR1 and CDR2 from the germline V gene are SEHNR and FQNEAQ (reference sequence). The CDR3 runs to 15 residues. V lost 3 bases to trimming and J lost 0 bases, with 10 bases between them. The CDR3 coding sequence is TGTGCCAGCAGCTTCGGCGGGCTTAGCACAGATACGCAGTATTTT. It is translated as CASSFGGLSTDTQYF.

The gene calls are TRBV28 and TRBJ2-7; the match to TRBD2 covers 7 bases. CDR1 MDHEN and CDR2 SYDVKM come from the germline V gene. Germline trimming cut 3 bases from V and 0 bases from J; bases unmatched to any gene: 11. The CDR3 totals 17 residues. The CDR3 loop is CASSFEESGTSSYEQYF. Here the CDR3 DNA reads TGTGCCAGCAGTTTTGAGGAAAGCGGGACGAGCTCCTACGAGCAGTACTTC.

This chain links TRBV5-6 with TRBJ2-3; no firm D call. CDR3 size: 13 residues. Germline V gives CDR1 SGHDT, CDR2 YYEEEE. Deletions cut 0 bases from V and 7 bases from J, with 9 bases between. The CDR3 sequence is CASSLGDPNTQYF. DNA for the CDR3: TGTGCCAGCAGCTTGGGGGATCCAAATACGCAGTATTTT.

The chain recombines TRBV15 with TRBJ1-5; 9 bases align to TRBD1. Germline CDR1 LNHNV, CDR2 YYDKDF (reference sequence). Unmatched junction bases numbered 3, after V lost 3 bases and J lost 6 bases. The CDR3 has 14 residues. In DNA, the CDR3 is TGTGCCACCAGCAGGGACAGGGGCTGTCAGCCCCAGCATTTT. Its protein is CATSRDRGCQPQHF. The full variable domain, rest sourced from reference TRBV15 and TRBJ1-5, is DAMVIQNPRYQVTQFGKPVTLSCSQTLNHNVMYWYQQKSSQAPKLLFHYYDKDFNNEADTPDNFQSRRPNTSFCFLDIRSPGLGDTAMYLCATSRDRGCQPQHFGDGTRLSIL.

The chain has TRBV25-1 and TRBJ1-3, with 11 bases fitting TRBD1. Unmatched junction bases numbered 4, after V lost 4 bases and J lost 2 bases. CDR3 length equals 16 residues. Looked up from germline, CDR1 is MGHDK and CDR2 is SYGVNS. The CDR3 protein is CASSVRDRGTGNTIYF. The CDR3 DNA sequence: TGTGCCAGCAGTGTCCGGGACAGGGGGACTGGAAACACCATATATTTT. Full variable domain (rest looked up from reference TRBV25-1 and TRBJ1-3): EADIYQTPRYLVIGTGKKITLECSQTMGHDKMYWYQQDPGMELHLIHYSYGVNSTEKGDLSSESTVSRIRTEHFPLTLESARPSHTSQYLCASSVRDRGTGNTIYFGEGSWLTVV.